One sample yielded the 26 T cell receptor beta chains listed below, sequenced in a study of T-cell reconstitution after alpha-beta-depleted transplantation in children. This sample's TCRbeta library carried unique molecular identifier barcodes. A single record per CDR3 protein comes from TCRdb applying MiXCR to the PCR reads. In the table there are 130,000 to 150,000 distinct CDR3 sequences, 7.5% to 9% of which are singletons. The specimen was PBMCs, mostly from graft donor cells, collected 180 days after TCRalphabeta/CD19-depleted stem cell transplant. Receptor source: a female patient between 2 and 15 years old who had a stem cell transplant for congenital amegakaryocytic thrombocytopenia, so the T cells may come from the graft donor.

This clonotype was seen more than once but under ten times. This chain joins TRBV20-1 and TRBJ2-7, with D possibly called TRBD1 or TRBD2 (5 bases each). The CDR3 has 11 amino acids. Trimming shortened V by 7 bases and J by 6 bases, and 13 bases separated the two germline ends. Germline CDR1 is DFQATT and CDR2 is SNEGSKA (reference sequence). The CDR3 spells CSVNGAGEQYF. The CDR3 DNA reads TGCAGTGTAAATGGGGCGGGCGAGCAGTACTTC.

This clonotype was seen more than once but under ten times. CDR3: CASSLVSGITDTQYF. The DNA of the CDR3 is TGCGCCAGCAGCTTGGTTTCGGGGATAACAGATACGCAGTATTTT. The chain links TRBV5-1 to TRBJ2-3; tentatively, D is TRBD2 (5 bases). Trimming took 0 bases from V and 3 from J, leaving 11 bases between them. Looked up from germline, CDR1 is SGHRS and CDR2 is YFSETQ. The CDR3 extends over 15 amino acids.

This rearrangement joins TRBV7-2 to TRBJ1-2; 7 bases line up with TRBD1. CDR1 is SGHTA, CDR2 FQGNSA, per germline. V shed 1 base, J shed 6 bases, and the junction held 11 bases outside the gene matches. The CDR3 sequence is 16 residues long. CDR3 in DNA: TGTGCCAGCAGCTTAGATTTAGGGACAGCGGCGGATGGCTACACCTTC. Translating it yields CASSLDLGTAADGYTF.

This clonotype occurred many times. This chain links TRBV20-1 with TRBJ1-2, with no clear D. CDR3 length: 13 residues. The V gene's germline CDR1 is DFQATT and CDR2 SNEGSKA (reference sequence). V was pared by 4 bases and J by 0 bases, with 9 bases between. This CDR3 reads CSATKGPNYGYTF. In nucleotides, the CDR3 is TGCAGTGCTACAAAAGGGCCTAACTATGGCTACACCTTC.

This clonotype has ten or more counts. The chain employs TRBV6-5 and TRBJ2-1; D unresolved. This CDR3 has 11 amino acids. The germline V gene has CDR1 MNHEY and CDR2 SVGAGI. V was clipped by 0 bases and J by 10 bases, with 4 bases between them. CDR3 region: CASSYSSEQFF. CDR3 DNA sequence: TGTGCCAGCAGTTACTCGTCCGAGCAGTTCTTC.

This clonotype was observed at least ten times. The chain recombines TRBV29-1 with TRBJ1-1, with D perhaps matching TRBD1 (6 bases). The V end lost 7 bases, the J end lost 0 bases, and 12 bases lay between the germline ends. The CDR3 sequence is 13 residues long. The germline gives CDR1 SQVTM, CDR2 ANQGSEA. The CDR3 sequence: CSGLGALNTEAFF. Here the CDR3 DNA reads TGCAGCGGGCTGGGGGCGCTGAACACTGAAGCTTTCTTT.

The table lists this clonotype with many counts. The chain is built from TRBV28 and TRBJ1-2; maybe TRBD1 (5 bases). CDR1 MDHEN and CDR2 SYDVKM come from the germline V gene. V was clipped by 0 bases and J by 0 bases, with 11 bases between them. The CDR3 contains 16 residues. This CDR3 is CASSLCSAGSNYGYTF. Written as DNA, the CDR3 is TGTGCCAGCAGTTTATGCTCGGCAGGGTCTAACTATGGCTACACCTTC.

This clonotype was detected only a few times. The V call is TRBV20-1, the J call TRBJ2-3; 9 bases line up with TRBD2. CDR1 and CDR2 from the germline V gene are DFQATT and SNEGSKA (reference sequence). CDR3 size: 17 residues. J gave up 4 bases and V 5 bases, and 16 bases lay outside the gene matches. CDR3 sequence reads: CSALFAGGPSFPDTQYF. In DNA, the CDR3 is TGCAGTGCTCTATTTGCGGGGGGGCCTTCCTTTCCAGATACGCAGTATTTT.

The rearrangement uses TRBV4-2 and TRBJ2-1; no clear D. The CDR3 totals 13 residues. Trimming took off 0 bases at V and 9 bases at J, with 9 bases between the two ends. Germline V gene data show CDR1 as LGHNA and CDR2 as YNFKEQ. In nucleotides, the CDR3 is TGTGCCAGCAGCCAAGATTCTCCCCTTGAGCAGTTCTTC. Protein product: CASSQDSPLEQFF.

Comment on this clonotype: With a much larger clone just one base away, this may be a read error. DNA for the CDR3: TGTGCCAGCAGCATAGGCCAGGCCTCTGGGGCCAACGTCCTGACTTTC. Protein product: CASSIGQASGANVLTF. V and J are TRBV21-1 and TRBJ2-6. TRBV21-1 is a documented pseudogene. The CDR3 length is 16 residues.

This clonotype has ten or more counts. The chain links TRBV10-3 to TRBJ2-7; 9 positions match TRBD1. The CDR3 is made up of 15 amino acids. CDR1 and CDR2 from the germline V gene are ENHRY and SYGVKD. J was trimmed by 2 bases and V by 2 bases; bases with no gene match: 4. The CDR3 loop reads CAISESRTGAYEQYF. The CDR3 region has the DNA TGTGCCATCAGTGAGAGTAGGACAGGGGCCTACGAGCAGTACTTC.

This clonotype was detected only once. One base away lies a much larger clone, so this may be a sequencing read error. V usage is TRBV12-3 or TRBV12-4 and J usage is TRBJ1-1; D gene unclear. Trimming pared 7 bases from V and 0 bases from J, leaving 9 bases between. The CDR3 totals 13 residues. CDR3 region: CASNWGLNTEAFF. CDR3 nucleotides: TGTGCCAGCAATTGGGGTCTGAACACTGAAGCTTTCTTT.

V is TRBV6-2 or TRBV6-3 and J is TRBJ2-5; D is perhaps TRBD2 (6 bases). Germline V CDR1 and CDR2: MNHEY, SVGEGT. The CDR3 sequence is 15 residues long. V was trimmed by 1 base and J by 1 base, leaving 10 bases between them. The DNA of the CDR3 is TGTGCCAGCAGTTACTGGAGGGTCCCCCAAGAGACCCAGTACTTC. It yields the protein CASSYWRVPQETQYF.

The table lists this clonotype with many counts. This rearrangement joins TRBV5-1 to TRBJ2-7; tentative D call: TRBD2 (6 bases). Germline values: CDR1 SGHRS, CDR2 YFSETQ. This CDR3 is built from 15 residues. Trimming stripped 0 bases from V and 0 bases from J, with 10 bases between. Here the CDR3 reads CASSLDVGSSYEQYF. DNA of the CDR3: TGCGCCAGCAGCTTGGATGTCGGGAGCTCCTACGAGCAGTACTTC.

In the case of this clonotype: Germline and junction disagree at one end, which may indicate a read error. The V gene is TRBV19, the J gene TRBJ2-2, with D perhaps matching TRBD1 (6 bases). The CDR3 is 14 amino acids. Germline V lookup: CDR1 LNHDA, CDR2 SQIVND (reference sequence). This CDR3 is CATSSGVDTGELFF. The DNA of the CDR3 is TGTGCCACTAGTTCAGGGGTGGACACCGGGGAGCTGTTTTTT.

This clonotype was observed many times. The rearrangement uses TRBV12-3 or TRBV12-4 and TRBJ2-1; unclear D gene. Trimming shortened V by 2 bases and J by 0 bases, and 11 bases separated the two germline ends. The CDR3 covers 16 residues. The CDR3 region has the DNA TGTGCCAGCAGTTTAATCAGTTGGGGCTCCTACAATGAGCAGTTCTTC. Amino acid sequence: CASSLISWGSYNEQFF.

This clonotype was seen at least ten times. V gene TRBV30 combines with J gene TRBJ2-1; 8 bases match TRBD2. Unmatched junction bases numbered 5, after V lost 0 bases and J lost 1 base. CDR1 is GTSNPN, CDR2 SVGIG, per germline (reference sequence). The CDR3 totals 16 residues. The CDR3 sequence: CAWSVVLAGSYNEQFF. The CDR3 bases are TGTGCCTGGAGTGTAGTGTTAGCGGGATCCTACAATGAGCAGTTCTTC. The variable domain in full, completed from reference TRBV30 and TRBJ2-1, reads SQTIHQWPATLVQPVGSPLSLECTVEGTSNPNLYWYRQAAGRGLQLLFYSVGIGQISSEVPQNLSASRPQDRQFILSSKKLLLSDSGFYLCAWSVVLAGSYNEQFFGPGTRLTVL.

This clonotype has at least ten counts. The gene calls are TRBV6-5 and TRBJ1-6, with a weak D call TRBD1 (6 bases). This CDR3 is 17 amino acids long. Trimming pared 1 base from V and 5 bases from J, leaving 15 bases between. Germline CDR1 reads MNHEY; CDR2 reads SVGAGI. CDR3 bases: TGTGCCAGCAGTTACTTACGCTCAGGGGCCGATAATTCACCCCTCCACTTT. Protein: CASSYLRSGADNSPLHF.

Ten or more counts support this clonotype. The chain recombines TRBV7-9 with TRBJ1-2; D perhaps matches TRBD1 (5 bases). Germline CDR1 is SEHNR and CDR2 is FQNEAQ (reference sequence). Deletions cut 2 bases from V and 4 bases from J, with 5 bases between. The CDR3 spans 12 residues. CDR3: CASSLTGYGYTF. CDR3 nucleotide sequence: TGTGCCAGCAGCTTAACAGGCTATGGCTACACCTTC.

This clonotype has a count of ten or more. V and J are TRBV20-1 and TRBJ2-1; the D gene is possibly TRBD2 (6 bases). The V and J ends lost 5 bases and 0 bases respectively, with 11 bases between them. Germline CDR1 is DFQATT and CDR2 is SNEGSKA (reference sequence). This CDR3 spans 14 amino acids. The CDR3: CSARRASSYNEQFF. In DNA form, the CDR3 reads TGCAGTGCTCGGAGGGCGAGCTCCTACAATGAGCAGTTCTTC.

This clonotype was seen more than once but under ten times. The chain uses TRBV30 and TRBJ1-5, with a tentative D call TRBD1 (5 bases). V dropped 2 bases and J dropped 9 bases, with 14 bases sitting between them. CDR1 is GTSNPN and CDR2 is SVGIG in the germline V gene (reference sequence). This CDR3 comprises 13 residues. CDR3 sequence reads: CAWSRDATLPQHF. The CDR3 coding sequence is TGTGCCTGGAGTAGGGACGCGACCTTGCCCCAGCATTTT.

This clonotype came up many times. The chain employs TRBV6-1 and TRBJ2-1; 7 bases agree with TRBD2. This CDR3 is 16 amino acids long. The V and J ends lost 4 bases and 3 bases, in that order; junction bases with no gene match: 9. The germline V gene encodes CDR1 MNHNS and CDR2 SASEGT. The CDR3 coding sequence is TGTGCCAGCAGTGTGGTAGCGGGCGAACGCTACAATGAGCAGTTCTTC. It specifies CASSVVAGERYNEQFF.

This clonotype was picked up many times. The V call is TRBV7-2, the J call TRBJ1-5, with D possibly TRBD1 on 6 matching bases. Deletions cut 5 bases from V and 0 bases from J, with 14 bases between. The CDR3 contains 16 residues. Germline CDR1 and CDR2: SGHTA and FQGNSA. The DNA of the CDR3 is TGTGCCAGCAGCCCGACAGGACCATATAGCAATCAGCCCCAGCATTTT. Its protein is CASSPTGPYSNQPQHF. Combining the CDR3 with reference TRBV7-2 and TRBJ1-5 gives the whole variable domain GAGVSQSPSNKVTEKGKDVELRCDPISGHTALYWYRQSLGQGLEFLIYFQGNSAPDKSGLPSDRFSAERTGGSVSTLTIQRTQQEDSAVYLCASSPTGPYSNQPQHFGDGTRLSIL.

This clonotype has only a few counts. The CDR3 bases are TGTGCCAGCACACTAGGAGCGGGAGACAATGAGCAGTTCTTC. This encodes CASTLGAGDNEQFF. V gene TRBV18 combines with J gene TRBJ2-1; the match to TRBD2 covers 8 bases. CDR1 is KGHSH, CDR2 LQKENI, per germline. This CDR3 is 14 amino acids long. J was trimmed by 5 bases and V by 8 bases; bases with no gene match: 8.

The CDR3 here is CASRTGGLGTEAFF. Written as DNA, the CDR3 is TGTGCCAGTAGGACAGGGGGCCTGGGCACTGAAGCTTTCTTT. The chain couples TRBV28 to TRBJ1-1; TRBD1 matches at 11 bases. Germline CDR1 reads MDHEN; CDR2 reads SYDVKM. The J segment lost 4 bases and the V segment lost 9 bases, leaving 7 bases of the junction unmatched. The CDR3 has 14 amino acids.

A word on this clonotype: A much bigger clone sits one base away, suggesting this may be a read error. The gene calls are TRBV29-1 and TRBJ2-7, with TRBD1 as a possible D gene (5 bases). Germline-derived CDR1 and CDR2 are SQVTM and ANQGSEA. Trimming cost V 7 bases and J 0 bases, with 16 bases left between them. The CDR3 runs to 14 residues. The CDR3 loop reads CSAIPGWISYEQYF. The CDR3 DNA follows: TGCAGCGCCATACCAGGGTGGATCTCCTACGAGCAGTACTTC.